The 14 T cell receptor beta chains below were found in one sample sequenced in a study of human CD8 memory T cell subsets. Libraries of TCR beta chains were produced by 5' RACE (UMI-labeled). After re-calling the 5' RACE reads, TCRdb lists one entry per CDR3 protein, DNA absent. Found here are about 6,600 distinct CDR3 sequences; the top ten clones hold under 25%. Classification as TPEX applied to CCR7+ PD-1+ TIGIT+ early memory CD8+ T cells bearing exhausted-like traits. Sample: CD8+ T cells from PBMCs. The receptors originated from a human donor in good health.

The chain is built from TRBV7-7 and TRBJ2-1. There are 13 residues in the CDR3. The germline V gene has CDR1 SSHAT and CDR2 FNYEAQ (reference sequence). CDR3: CASSPGLHNEQFF. Supplemented by reference TRBV7-7 and TRBJ2-1, the full variable domain reads GAGVSQSPRYKVTKRGQDVTLRCDPISSHATLYWYQQALGQGPEFLTYFNYEAQPDKSGLPSDRFSAERPEGSISTLTIQRTEQRDSAMYRCASSPGLHNEQFFGPGTRLTVL.

The chain employs TRBV14 and TRBJ2-7. CDR1 SGHDN and CDR2 FVKESK come from the germline V gene. This CDR3 is built from 12 residues. The CDR3 protein is CASSQGSYEQYF.

This clonotype is medium-sized (0.01 to 0.1%) by frequency. V is TRBV14 and J is TRBJ2-2. The CDR3 runs 17 residues. Germline CDR1 SGHDN, CDR2 FVKESK. The CDR3 spells CASSQDHWGLGTGELFF.

By frequency, this clonotype registers medium-sized (0.01 to 0.1%). The chain combines TRBV11-2 with TRBJ1-1; the D gene TCRdb calls, TRBD1, cannot be checked with no DNA. CDR3 length: 12 residues. Germline CDR1 is SGHAT and CDR2 is FQNNGV. The CDR3: CASSLTGGEAFF.

The CDR3 reads CASSESSGGGTEAFF. The rearrangement links TRBV2 to TRBJ1-1; TCRdb picks TRBD1, but there is no DNA to check that call. The CDR3 covers 15 residues. Germline values: CDR1 SNHLY, CDR2 FYNNEI.

The chain uses TRBV19 and TRBJ2-1. The CDR3 contains 14 residues. CDR1 and CDR2 from the germline V gene are LNHDA and SQIVND (reference sequence). This CDR3 is CASSIGTDNNEQFF.

The CDR3: CASASGGTEETQYF. The chain joins TRBV9 to TRBJ2-5; TCRdb proposes TRBD1, but this gene call is untestable without DNA. CDR3 length: 14 residues. The germline gives CDR1 SGDLS, CDR2 YYNGEE.

This sequence joins TRBV5-1 and TRBJ2-7; TCRdb names TRBD2, which stays unverified in the absence of DNA. Germline V lookup: CDR1 SGHRS, CDR2 YFSETQ. This CDR3 has 16 residues. This CDR3 is CASSLGLAGDSYEQYF. Using reference TRBV5-1 and TRBJ2-7 for the parts outside the CDR3, the full variable domain is KAGVTQTPRYLIKTRGQQVTLSCSPISGHRSVSWYQQTPGQGLQFLFEYFSETQRNKGNFPGRFSGRQFSNSRSEMNVSTLELGDSALYLCASSLGLAGDSYEQYFGPGTRLTVT.

This clonotype counts as medium-sized by frequency. The V gene is TRBV27, the J gene TRBJ1-5. Germline-derived CDR1 and CDR2 are MNHEY and SMNVEV (reference sequence). CDR3 size: 16 residues. This CDR3 is CASTLDGRRSNQPQHF.

This chain uses TRBV19 with TRBJ2-7; with no DNA, the TCRdb D assignment of TRBD1 cannot be verified. Germline CDR1 LNHDA, CDR2 SQIVND (reference sequence). The CDR3 consists of 13 residues. CDR3 sequence reads: CASSPEDSYEQYF.

This rearrangement joins TRBV5-6 to TRBJ2-7; TCRdb names TRBD1, which stays unverified in the absence of DNA. This CDR3 is 13 amino acids long. Per the germline V gene, CDR1 is SGHDT and CDR2 is YYEEEE. CDR3 loop: CASSFTGAYEQYF.

The chain uses TRBV6-2 or TRBV6-3 and TRBJ2-5; the D gene TCRdb calls, TRBD2, cannot be checked with no DNA. Per germline, CDR1 MNHEY and CDR2 SVGEGT. CDR3 length: 17 residues. CDR3 sequence reads: CASSYSIKEGRQETQYF.

The chain is built from TRBV7-9 and TRBJ2-7; TCRdb outputs TRBD2, but without DNA this stays unchecked. Germline V gives CDR1 SEHNR, CDR2 FQNEAQ (reference sequence). This CDR3 contains 14 residues. The CDR3 loop is CASASPGSSYEQYF.

This chain uses TRBV10-3 with TRBJ1-1; TCRdb indicates TRBD1, and absent DNA this call remains unverified. The CDR3 totals 13 residues. CDR1 and CDR2 (germline): ENHRY, SYGVKD. The CDR3 loop is CAISEGSGNEAFF.